This T cell receptor (beta chain) was captured in a study of blood T cell repertoires in COVID-19. Study-wide context: PBMCs, B-cell-depleted T cells, or T cells provided the cDNA or gDNA that made up the material.

Turning to this clone: This CDR3 is also generated by other DNA sequences in the sample.

Patients at the Seattle site were enrolled during active infection and followed longitudinally. In the study's own analysis: Amplifying reference gene primers gave estimates of nucleated cell counts. Here immunoSEQ multiplex PCR was the method, and the copy in TCRdb shows in-frame clones only, minus some. Clonal size and the V and J genes are those of that table, whereas D and trimming came from the DNA. Counted here are about 210,000 clones, approximately 80% occurring once; the ten biggest clones make up around 0.93%. Germline V gene sequence: CDR1 SGHTA, CDR2 FQGNSA. The CDR3 runs 14 residues. The germline V and J ends were trimmed by 1 base and 2 bases, with 8 bases remaining between them.

Specimen: peripheral blood. This chain joins TRBV7-2 and TRBJ1-1; D is perhaps TRBD1 (5 bases). The source is a man aged 60 to 75 with COVID-19, enrolled during active disease. The CDR3 DNA sequence: TGTGCCAGCAGCTTAGGAAGGGGTAACACTGAAGCTTTCTTT. Its protein product is CASSLGRGNTEAFF. Looking up the rest from reference TRBV7-2 and TRBJ1-1 gives the full variable domain: GAGVSQSPSNKVTEKGKDVELRCDPISGHTALYWYRQSLGQGLEFLIYFQGNSAPDKSGLPSDRFSAERTGGSVSTLTIQRTQQEDSAVYLCASSLGRGNTEAFFGQGTRLTVV.